These 31 T cell receptor beta chains were sequenced from one sample in a study of blood T cells in healthy people across ages. PCR was performed a second time for about 7 to 11 cycles using a sample-barcoded 5' primer and a J-beta primer mix. One entry per CDR3 protein results from TCRdb running MiXCR on the 5' RACE reads. This table holds 700,000 to 950,000 distinct CDR3 sequences, roughly 43% found once. Sequenced material: blood. The source is a woman aged 55-70 years in good health.

Details on this clonotype: The junction differs from germline at one of its ends, possibly a read error. The chain carries TRBV20-1 and TRBJ2-1; 12 bases line up with TRBD2. There are 15 residues in the CDR3. CDR1 is DFQATT and CDR2 is SNEGSKA in the germline V gene (reference sequence). CDR3 DNA sequence: TGCAGTGTTAGATGGACTAGCGGGACGAACAATGAGCAGTTCTTC. It translates to CSVRWTSGTNNEQFF.

A few counts support this clonotype. The chain couples TRBV24-1 to TRBJ2-2; 10 positions match TRBD1. The CDR3 contains 13 residues. V was clipped by 12 bases and J by 7 bases; unmatched bases: 7. CDR1 KGHDR and CDR2 SFDVKD come from the germline V gene. Here the CDR3 reads CAAGQGLNGELFF. The CDR3 DNA reads as TGTGCCGCGGGACAGGGGCTGAACGGGGAGCTGTTTTTT.

The V gene is TRBV29-1, the J gene TRBJ1-5; the D gene is possibly TRBD1 (6 bases). The germline CDR1 and CDR2 sequences are SQVTM and ANQGSEA. This CDR3 has 14 amino acids. V dropped 6 bases and J dropped 4 bases, with 16 bases sitting between them. The CDR3 DNA follows: TGCAGCGTGCCGACAGGAATGGGGAATCAGCCCCAGCATTTT. This translates into CSVPTGMGNQPQHF.

V is TRBV20-1 and J is TRBJ2-5; 7 nucleotides align to TRBD2. Trimming at V came to 6 bases and at J to 3 bases, leaving 7 bases not matched to a gene. CDR3 size: 13 residues. Germline CDR1 and CDR2: DFQATT and SNEGSKA (reference sequence). The CDR3 loop is CSAPTLAEETQYF. In nucleotides, the CDR3 is TGCAGTGCCCCCACCCTAGCGGAAGAGACCCAGTACTTC.

The chain couples TRBV7-8 to TRBJ1-1, with D possibly matching TRBD1 (6 bases). CDR3 size: 11 residues. Looked up from germline, CDR1 is SGHVS and CDR2 is FQNEAQ. Trimming removed 1 base at V and 11 bases at J, with 8 bases between. The DNA for the CDR3 is TGTGCCAGCAGCTTAGGAGGGGGGGCTTTCTTT. Translated, it gives CASSLGGGAFF.

CDR3 protein: CASSQDGYKETQYF. The CDR3 nucleotides read TGTGCCAGCAGCCAAGATGGTTATAAAGAGACCCAGTACTTC. This chain links TRBV4-2 with TRBJ2-5; D not resolved. Germline CDR1 LGHNA, CDR2 YNFKEQ. The CDR3 length is 14 residues. The V end was cut by 0 bases, the J end by 3 bases, with 8 bases between.

The sample holds a few counts of this clonotype. V is TRBV20-1 and J is TRBJ2-7, with 8 bases that match TRBD1. The CDR3 contains 13 residues. V lost 6 bases to trimming and J lost 2 bases; unmatched junction nucleotides: 6. The germline V gene has CDR1 DFQATT and CDR2 SNEGSKA (reference sequence). The chain's CDR3 is CSARTGSAYEQYF. CDR3 sequence (DNA): TGCAGTGCGCGGACAGGGAGTGCCTACGAGCAGTACTTC.

The chain combines TRBV5-6 with TRBJ2-6; TRBD1 is a possible D gene (6 bases). Germline CDR1 SGHDT, CDR2 YYEEEE. Trimming pared 2 bases from V and 1 base from J, leaving 10 bases between. The CDR3 is 16 amino acids. The CDR3 coding sequence is TGTGCCAGCAGCTTTCGAGACAGGTCTGGGGCCAACGTCCTGACTTTC. Protein sequence: CASSFRDRSGANVLTF.

As regards this clonotype: The junction and the germline gene differ at one end; a read error may be behind it. This chain connects TRBV5-1 to TRBJ2-4; TRBD2 agrees at 13 bases. Gene TRBJ2-7 matches the end of the DNA better, so the J call may be wrong. Germline-derived CDR1 and CDR2 are SGHRS and YFSETQ. This CDR3 is 15 amino acids long. The CDR3, as DNA: TGCGCCGGCAGCGCGACTAGCGGGGGGTCTTACGAGCAGTACTTC. This sequence encodes CAGSATSGGSYEQYF.

The chain links TRBV20-1 to TRBJ2-3, with 7 bases identical to TRBD1. In germline, CDR1 is DFQATT, CDR2 SNEGSKA (reference sequence). V dropped 0 bases and J dropped 2; count of bases not matched to a gene: 5. The CDR3 totals 15 residues. DNA of the CDR3: TGCAGTGCTAGAGACGACAGGGCTATCACAGATACGCAGTATTTT. It encodes CSARDDRAITDTQYF.

This clonotype appeared a few times. The J gene is TRBJ2-5, the V gene TRBV20-1; TRBD1 matches 7 bases. CDR3 length: 14 residues. In germline, CDR1 is DFQATT, CDR2 SNEGSKA (reference sequence). The V gene end was trimmed by 6 bases and the J gene end by 4 bases; junction bases not matched to a gene: 11. The CDR3 protein is CSAPQDRVRETQYF. Written as DNA, the CDR3 is TGCAGTGCCCCGCAAGACAGGGTCCGAGAGACCCAGTACTTC.

The chain combines TRBV20-1 with TRBJ2-7; the match to TRBD2 covers 7 bases. CDR3 size: 12 residues. V lost 6 bases, J lost 4 bases, and 6 bases stayed unmatched. In germline, CDR1 is DFQATT, CDR2 SNEGSKA (reference sequence). As DNA, the CDR3 is TGCAGTGCGTGGACTAGTAATTACGAGCAGTACTTC. It is translated as CSAWTSNYEQYF.

This clonotype was found many times. The chain is built from TRBV12-3 or TRBV12-4 and TRBJ1-1; D remains unclear. V lost 4 bases to trimming and J lost 0 bases, with 12 bases between them. The CDR3 extends over 15 amino acids. Here the CDR3 DNA reads TGTGCCAGCAGTTATCGTCGGGAGATGAACACTGAAGCTTTCTTT. Protein sequence: CASSYRREMNTEAFF.

The chain combines TRBV29-1 with TRBJ2-5, with 10 positions matching TRBD1. CDR1 is SQVTM and CDR2 is ANQGSEA in the germline V gene. V was pared by 0 bases and J by 3 bases, with 1 base of the junction left unmatched. The CDR3 runs 14 residues. DNA for the CDR3: TGCAGCGTTGAAGATGGGACAGGGGAAGAGACCCAGTACTTC. Protein: CSVEDGTGEETQYF.

J is TRBJ1-4 and V is TRBV20-1; the D gene is possibly TRBD1 (6 bases). The CDR3 runs 13 residues. Germline CDR1 DFQATT, CDR2 SNEGSKA (reference sequence). V lost 3 bases and J 7 bases, leaving 12 bases between the germline ends. The DNA of the CDR3 is TGCAGTGCTAGCGGCAGGGGAAGTGAAAAACTGTTTTTT. Translated: CSASGRGSEKLFF.

J is TRBJ2-1 and V is TRBV6-5; D assignment may be TRBD1 or TRBD2 (5 bases each). V gave up 2 bases and J gave up 5 bases, with 13 bases separating them. The CDR3 is 15 residues long. In germline, CDR1 is MNHEY, CDR2 SVGAGI. The CDR3 region is CASSYEGMRHNEQFF. Written as DNA, the CDR3 is TGTGCCAGCAGTTACGAGGGGATGAGGCACAATGAGCAGTTCTTC.

Concerning this clonotype itself: A much larger clonotype is one base distant, so this may be a read error. The genes are TRBV12-3 or TRBV12-4 and TRBJ2-5, with 7 nucleotides matching TRBD2. Germline trimming cut 5 bases from V and 11 bases from J; bases unmatched to any gene: 14. The CDR3 is 14 amino acids. The CDR3 DNA is TGTGCCAGCAGTACTAGCGCCCTTGGGAATGATCAGTACTTC. Translation: CASSTSALGNDQYF.

This chain joins TRBV7-9 and TRBJ1-2; D gene unclear. The CDR3 sequence is 10 residues long. V dropped 2 bases and J dropped 12 bases, with 7 bases sitting between them. Germline V CDR1 and CDR2: SEHNR, FQNEAQ (reference sequence). The DNA for the CDR3 is TGTGCCAGCAGCTTATTCAAGGACACCTTC. It is translated as CASSLFKDTF.

The rearrangement links TRBV4-3 to TRBJ2-7; TRBD1 agrees at 10 bases. V dropped 1 base and J dropped 6; count of bases not matched to a gene: 6. This CDR3 has 15 amino acids. CDR1 is LGHNA, CDR2 YSLEER, per germline. This chain's CDR3 is CASSQVTGGLSEQYF. CDR3 sequence (DNA): TGCGCCAGCAGCCAAGTGACAGGGGGCCTTTCCGAGCAGTACTTC.

The gene calls are TRBV6-5 and TRBJ1-1; 7 nucleotides agree with TRBD1. The V gene's germline CDR1 is MNHEY and CDR2 SVGAGI. With V trimmed by 3 bases and J by 6 bases, 4 bases remained unmatched. The CDR3 length is 13 residues. The DNA for the CDR3 is TGTGCCAGCAGTTATACAGGGGAGGCTGAAGCTTTCTTT. It translates to CASSYTGEAEAFF.

This chain joins TRBV15 and TRBJ1-1; 8 bases are a match to TRBD1. The CDR3 is 15 residues long. Germline V gene data show CDR1 as LNHNV and CDR2 as YYDKDF (reference sequence). J gave up 4 bases and V 1 base, and 5 bases lay outside the gene matches. CDR3 loop: CATSRGTGYRTEAFF. The DNA for the CDR3 is TGTGCCACCAGCAGAGGGACAGGGTACCGCACTGAAGCTTTCTTT.

J is TRBJ2-4 and V is TRBV27; 7 bases are a match to TRBD2. Looked up from germline, CDR1 is MNHEY and CDR2 is SMNVEV (reference sequence). This CDR3 region has 17 residues. Trimming took 5 bases from V and 0 from J; bases not matched to a gene: 10. The CDR3 sequence is CASSPGLGPGAKNIQYF. The CDR3 bases are TGTGCCAGCAGTCCTGGACTAGGTCCGGGAGCCAAAAACATTCAGTACTTC.

The V gene is TRBV10-1, the J gene TRBJ2-1, with 8 bases identical to TRBD2. Germline V CDR1 and CDR2: WNHNN, SYGVQD (reference sequence). V shed 6 bases and J 6 bases; nucleotides not matched to a gene: 7. The CDR3 contains 14 residues. The CDR3 bases are TGCGCCAGCAGCCGAGGACTAGCCGCCAATGAGCAGTTCTTC. This encodes CASSRGLAANEQFF.

V and J are TRBV29-1 and TRBJ2-5, with TRBD2 as a possible D gene (6 bases). V was trimmed by 4 bases and J by 4 bases, leaving 16 bases between them. CDR3 length: 14 residues. CDR1 SQVTM and CDR2 ANQGSEA come from the germline V gene. The CDR3 sequence is CSVVGRGGGETQYF. The CDR3, as DNA: TGCAGCGTTGTAGGGCGGGGCGGCGGAGAGACCCAGTACTTC.

CDR3 nucleotide sequence: TGCGCCAGCAGCCCAGTTACTAGTCTCGCTAGCACAGATACGCAGTATTTT. Its translation is CASSPVTSLASTDTQYF. This sequence joins TRBV4-1 and TRBJ2-3; D perhaps matches TRBD2 (5 bases). Trimming removed 4 bases at V and 0 bases at J, with 17 bases between. Germline lookup yields CDR1 MGHRA and CDR2 YSYEKL. The CDR3 length is 17 residues.

V and J are TRBV6-5 and TRBJ1-1; the match to TRBD1 covers 9 bases. CDR3 size: 14 residues. V trimming: 4 bases; J trimming: 8 bases; junction bases outside the gene matches: 8. The germline V gene has CDR1 MNHEY and CDR2 SVGAGI. The CDR3, as DNA: TGTGCCAGCAGTTCACCGGGACAGGGAGCCGAAGCTTTCTTT. As protein: CASSSPGQGAEAFF.

V and J are TRBV6-6 and TRBJ1-1, with D possibly matching TRBD1 (5 bases). V was clipped by 7 bases and J by 5 bases, with 17 bases between them. The CDR3 totals 14 residues. Germline CDR1 and CDR2: MNHNY and SVGAGI (reference sequence). The CDR3 here is CASTTGPGGTEAFF. CDR3 DNA: TGTGCCAGCACCACGGGCCCCGGGGGGACTGAAGCTTTCTTT.

The chain employs TRBV5-8 and TRBJ2-7, with 9 bases matching TRBD1. V gave up 3 bases and J gave up 5 bases; unmatched junction bases: 6. Per the germline V gene, CDR1 is SGHTS and CDR2 is YDEGEE. This CDR3 region has 14 residues. The CDR3 DNA is TGTGCCAGCAGCTCGGGACAGGGCTGGAACGAGCAGTACTTC. Translated: CASSSGQGWNEQYF.

The chain recombines TRBV20-1 with TRBJ2-7, with TRBD2 identical over 9 bases. The CDR3 covers 16 residues. The germline CDR1 and CDR2 sequences are DFQATT and SNEGSKA (reference sequence). J lost 4 bases, V lost 1 base, and 11 bases had no gene match. The CDR3 bases are TGCAGTGCTAGAGGGGTGAGAGCGGGAGGAGGGTACGAGCAGTACTTC. It yields the protein CSARGVRAGGGYEQYF.

This chain joins TRBV7-2 and TRBJ2-3; D is possibly TRBD1 (6 bases). Germline V CDR1 and CDR2: SGHTA, FQGNSA. Trimming pared 3 bases from V and 4 bases from J, leaving 26 bases between. The CDR3 sequence is 19 residues long. CDR3 residues: CASSFLPRVTGYHPDTQYF. CDR3 DNA: TGTGCCAGCAGCTTTCTACCCCGAGTAACAGGGTACCACCCAGATACGCAGTATTTT.

The table lists this clonotype with a few counts. The rearrangement uses TRBV25-1 and TRBJ1-2; D call uncertain. This CDR3 is 15 amino acids long. V lost 3 bases to trimming and J lost 5 bases, with 16 bases between them. Germline V lookup: CDR1 MGHDK, CDR2 SYGVNS. CDR3 sequence (DNA): TGTGCCAGCAGTGATAATGGCGTCGTGGGATATGGCTACACCTTC. Translated, it gives CASSDNGVVGYGYTF.